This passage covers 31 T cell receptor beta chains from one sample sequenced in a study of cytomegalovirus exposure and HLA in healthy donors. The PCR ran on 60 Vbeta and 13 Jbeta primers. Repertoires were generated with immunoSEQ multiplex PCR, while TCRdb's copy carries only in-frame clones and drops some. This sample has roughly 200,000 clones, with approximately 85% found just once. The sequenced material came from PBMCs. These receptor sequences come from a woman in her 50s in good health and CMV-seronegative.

The CDR3 DNA is TGTGCCATCAGTGAGCTTACTAACTATGGCTACACCTTC. It is translated as CAISELTNYGYTF. The genes are TRBV10-3 and TRBJ1-2; no definite D call. The V gene lost 2 bases and the J gene lost 0 bases, with 4 bases spanning the gap. CDR1 is ENHRY and CDR2 is SYGVKD in the germline V gene. The CDR3 runs to 13 residues.

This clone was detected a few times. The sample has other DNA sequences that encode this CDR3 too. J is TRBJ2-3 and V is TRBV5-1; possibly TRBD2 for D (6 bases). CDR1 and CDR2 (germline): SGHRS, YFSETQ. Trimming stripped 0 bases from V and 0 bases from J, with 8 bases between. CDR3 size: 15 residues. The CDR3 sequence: CASSLASGSTDTQYF. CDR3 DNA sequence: TGCGCCAGCAGCTTGGCCAGCGGGAGCACAGATACGCAGTATTTT.

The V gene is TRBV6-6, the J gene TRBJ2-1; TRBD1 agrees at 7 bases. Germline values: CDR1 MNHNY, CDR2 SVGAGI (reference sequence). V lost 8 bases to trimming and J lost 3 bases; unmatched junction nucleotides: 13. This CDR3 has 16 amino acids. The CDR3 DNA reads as TGTGCCAGCGTAAAATTCGAGGGGGCGATCTACAATGAGCAGTTCTTC. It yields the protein CASVKFEGAIYNEQFF.

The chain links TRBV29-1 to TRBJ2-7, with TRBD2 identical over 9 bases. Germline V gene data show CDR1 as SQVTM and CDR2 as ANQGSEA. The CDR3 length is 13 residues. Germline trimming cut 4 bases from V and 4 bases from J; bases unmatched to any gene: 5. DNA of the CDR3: TGCAGCGTTGTAGCGGGAGCCGCGTACGAGCAGTACTTC. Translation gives CSVVAGAAYEQYF.

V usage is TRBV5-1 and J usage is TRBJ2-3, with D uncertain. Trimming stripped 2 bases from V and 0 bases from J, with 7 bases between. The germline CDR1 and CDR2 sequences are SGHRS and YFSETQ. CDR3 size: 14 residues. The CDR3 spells CASSLATSTDTQYF. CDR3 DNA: TGCGCCAGCAGCTTAGCTACTAGCACAGATACGCAGTATTTT. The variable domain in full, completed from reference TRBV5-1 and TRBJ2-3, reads KAGVTQTPRYLIKTRGQQVTLSCSPISGHRSVSWYQQTPGQGLQFLFEYFSETQRNKGNFPGRFSGRQFSNSRSEMNVSTLELGDSALYLCASSLATSTDTQYFGPGTRLTVL.

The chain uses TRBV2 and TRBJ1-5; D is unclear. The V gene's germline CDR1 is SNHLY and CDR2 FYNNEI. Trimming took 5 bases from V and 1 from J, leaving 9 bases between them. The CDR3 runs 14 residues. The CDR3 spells CASSPAMSNQPQHF. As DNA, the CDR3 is TGTGCCAGCAGTCCTGCGATGAGCAATCAGCCCCAGCATTTT.

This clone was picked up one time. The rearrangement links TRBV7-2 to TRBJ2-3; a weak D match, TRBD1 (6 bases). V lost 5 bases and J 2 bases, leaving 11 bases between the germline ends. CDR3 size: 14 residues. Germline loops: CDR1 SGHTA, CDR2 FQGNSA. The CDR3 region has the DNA TGTGCCAGCAGCCGGGACACTTTCACAGATACGCAGTATTTT. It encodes CASSRDTFTDTQYF.

The CDR3 DNA reads as TGTGCCAGCAGTCTCACGCTCAGCGCAGATACGCAGTATTTT. Residues: CASSLTLSADTQYF. The chain combines TRBV6-5 with TRBJ2-3, with D unresolved. The germline V gene has CDR1 MNHEY and CDR2 SVGAGI. Trimming removed 5 bases at V and 4 bases at J, with 13 bases between. The CDR3 is 14 residues long.

CDR3 residues: CSVGPRLAEYNEQFF. As DNA, the CDR3 is TGCAGCGTTGGCCCCCGACTAGCGGAGTACAATGAGCAGTTCTTC. The V gene is TRBV29-1, the J gene TRBJ2-1; 9 bases agree with TRBD2. This CDR3 contains 15 residues. Germline V gene sequence: CDR1 SQVTM, CDR2 ANQGSEA. V trimming: 4 bases; J trimming: 4 bases; junction bases outside the gene matches: 8.

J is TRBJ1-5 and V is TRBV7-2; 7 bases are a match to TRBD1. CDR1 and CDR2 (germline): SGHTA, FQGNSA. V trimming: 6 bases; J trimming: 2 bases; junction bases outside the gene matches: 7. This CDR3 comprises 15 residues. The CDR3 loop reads CASSPRQGGNQPQHF. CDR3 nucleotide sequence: TGTGCCAGCAGTCCTAGACAGGGTGGCAATCAGCCCCAGCATTTT.

The CDR3 bases are TGTGCCGTCGGGACAGTTGGCAATCAGCCCCAGCATTTT. This gives the protein CAVGTVGNQPQHF. The chain uses TRBV6-4 and TRBJ1-5, with 7 bases matching TRBD1. Germline trimming cut 11 bases from V and 2 bases from J; bases unmatched to any gene: 6. Germline V gives CDR1 MRHNA, CDR2 SNTAGT. The CDR3 is made up of 13 amino acids.

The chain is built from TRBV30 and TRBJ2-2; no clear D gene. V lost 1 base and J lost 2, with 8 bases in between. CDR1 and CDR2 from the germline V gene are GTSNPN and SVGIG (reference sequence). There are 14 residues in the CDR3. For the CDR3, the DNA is TGTGCCTGGAGTGGGGCCTTCAACACCGGGGAGCTGTTTTTT. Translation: CAWSGAFNTGELFF.

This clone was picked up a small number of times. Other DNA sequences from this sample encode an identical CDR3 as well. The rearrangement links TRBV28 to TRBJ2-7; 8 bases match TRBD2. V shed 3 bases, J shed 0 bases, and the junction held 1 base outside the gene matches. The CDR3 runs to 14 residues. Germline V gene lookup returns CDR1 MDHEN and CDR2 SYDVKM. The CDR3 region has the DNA TGTGCCAGCAGTTTGGCGGGGGGCTCCTACGAGCAGTACTTC. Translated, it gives CASSLAGGSYEQYF. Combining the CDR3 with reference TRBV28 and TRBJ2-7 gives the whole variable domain DVKVTQSSRYLVKRTGEKVFLECVQDMDHENMFWYRQDPGLGLRLIYFSYDVKMKEKGDIPEGYSVSREKKERFSLILESASTNQTSMYLCASSLAGGSYEQYFGPGTRLTVT.

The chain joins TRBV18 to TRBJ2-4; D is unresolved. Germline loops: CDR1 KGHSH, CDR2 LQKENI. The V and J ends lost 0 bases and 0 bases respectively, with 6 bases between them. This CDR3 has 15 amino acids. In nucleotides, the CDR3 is TGTGCCAGCTCACCACCGAGGCTAGCCAAAAACATTCAGTACTTC. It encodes CASSPPRLAKNIQYF.

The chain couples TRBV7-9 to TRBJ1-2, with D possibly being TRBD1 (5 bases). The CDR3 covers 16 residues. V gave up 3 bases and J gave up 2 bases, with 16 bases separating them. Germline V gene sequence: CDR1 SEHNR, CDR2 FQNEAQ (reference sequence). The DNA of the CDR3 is TGTGCCAGCAGCTTGTTAGGGGACGGGGGAAACTATGGCTACACCTTC. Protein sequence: CASSLLGDGGNYGYTF. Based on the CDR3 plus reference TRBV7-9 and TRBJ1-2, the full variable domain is DTGVSQNPRHKITKRGQNVTFRCDPISEHNRLYWYRQTLGQGPEFLTYFQNEAQLEKSRLLSDRFSAERPKGSFSTLEIQRTEQGDSAMYLCASSLLGDGGNYGYTFGSGTRLTVV.

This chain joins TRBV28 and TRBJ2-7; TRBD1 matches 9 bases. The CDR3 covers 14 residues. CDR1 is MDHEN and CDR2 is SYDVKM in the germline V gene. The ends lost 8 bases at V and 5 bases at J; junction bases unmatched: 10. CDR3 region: CASCGTGSGDEQYF. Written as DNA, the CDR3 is TGTGCCAGCTGCGGGACAGGGTCGGGAGACGAGCAGTACTTC.

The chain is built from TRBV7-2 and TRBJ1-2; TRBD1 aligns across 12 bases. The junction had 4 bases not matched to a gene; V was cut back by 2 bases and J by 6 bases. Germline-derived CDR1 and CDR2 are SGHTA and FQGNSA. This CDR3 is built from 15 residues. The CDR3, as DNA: TGTGCCAGCAGCTTAATCGGGACAGGGGGCAATGGCTACACCTTC. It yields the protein CASSLIGTGGNGYTF.

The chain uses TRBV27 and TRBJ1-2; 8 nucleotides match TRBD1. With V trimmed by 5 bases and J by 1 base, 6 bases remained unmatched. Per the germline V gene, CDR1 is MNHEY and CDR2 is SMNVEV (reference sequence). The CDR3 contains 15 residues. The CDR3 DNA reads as TGTGCCAGCAGTCCTAGGACAGGGATTAACTATGGCTACACCTTC. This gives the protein CASSPRTGINYGYTF.

The CDR3 nucleotides read TGTGCCAGCAGCTTAGTAGGGACAGGGGGCGGCGACGAGCAGTACTTC. Translated: CASSLVGTGGGDEQYF. J is TRBJ2-7 and V is TRBV11-2; 12 bases are a match to TRBD1. V was clipped by 1 base and J by 5 bases; unmatched bases: 6. This CDR3 contains 16 residues. In germline, CDR1 is SGHAT, CDR2 FQNNGV.

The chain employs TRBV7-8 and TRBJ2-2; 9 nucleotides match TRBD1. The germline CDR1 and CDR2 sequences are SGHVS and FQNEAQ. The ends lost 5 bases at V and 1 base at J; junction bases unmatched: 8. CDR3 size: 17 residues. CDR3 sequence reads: CASSPRRTGVNTGELFF. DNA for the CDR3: TGTGCCAGCAGCCCTCGGCGGACAGGGGTGAACACCGGGGAGCTGTTTTTT.

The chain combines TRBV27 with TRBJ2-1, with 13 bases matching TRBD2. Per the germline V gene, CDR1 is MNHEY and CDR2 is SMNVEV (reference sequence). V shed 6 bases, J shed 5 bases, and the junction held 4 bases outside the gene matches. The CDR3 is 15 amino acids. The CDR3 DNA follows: TGTGCCAGCAGAGCGACTAGCGGGAGGCACAATGAGCAGTTCTTC. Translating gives CASRATSGRHNEQFF.

The chain's CDR3 is CASSLVGRGARIAEAFF. CDR3 nucleotide sequence: TGTGCCAGCAGCTTAGTGGGTCGGGGGGCGCGGATCGCTGAAGCTTTCTTT. The chain links TRBV7-9 to TRBJ1-1; maybe TRBD1 (6 bases). The CDR3 has 17 residues. Germline V lookup: CDR1 SEHNR, CDR2 FQNEAQ (reference sequence). V was shortened by 1 base and J by 6 bases, with 21 bases between the two germline ends.

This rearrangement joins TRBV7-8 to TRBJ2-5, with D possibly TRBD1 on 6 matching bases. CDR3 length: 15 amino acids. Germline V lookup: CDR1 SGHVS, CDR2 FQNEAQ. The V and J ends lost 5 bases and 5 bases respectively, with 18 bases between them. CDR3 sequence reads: CASSLPWGPGETQYF. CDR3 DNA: TGTGCCAGCAGCCTACCCTGGGGGCCTGGGGAGACCCAGTACTTC.

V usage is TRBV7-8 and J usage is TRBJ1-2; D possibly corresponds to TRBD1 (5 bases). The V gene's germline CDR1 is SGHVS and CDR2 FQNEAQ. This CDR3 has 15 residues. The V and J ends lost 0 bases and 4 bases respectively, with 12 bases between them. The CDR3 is CASSLAGSGLYGYTF. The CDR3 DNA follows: TGTGCCAGCAGCTTAGCAGGTTCAGGGCTCTATGGCTACACCTTC. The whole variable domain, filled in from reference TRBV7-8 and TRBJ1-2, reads GAGVSQSPRYKVAKRGQDVALRCDPISGHVSLFWYQQALGQGPEFLTYFQNEAQLDKSGLPSDRFFAERPEGSVSTLKIQRTQQEDSAVYLCASSLAGSGLYGYTFGSGTRLTVV.

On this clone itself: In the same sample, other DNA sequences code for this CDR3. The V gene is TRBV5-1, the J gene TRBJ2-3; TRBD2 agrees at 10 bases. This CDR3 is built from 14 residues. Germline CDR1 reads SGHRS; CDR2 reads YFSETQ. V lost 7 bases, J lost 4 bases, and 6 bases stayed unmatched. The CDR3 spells CASGTSGVADTQYF. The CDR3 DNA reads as TGCGCCAGCGGAACTAGCGGGGTAGCAGATACGCAGTATTTT.

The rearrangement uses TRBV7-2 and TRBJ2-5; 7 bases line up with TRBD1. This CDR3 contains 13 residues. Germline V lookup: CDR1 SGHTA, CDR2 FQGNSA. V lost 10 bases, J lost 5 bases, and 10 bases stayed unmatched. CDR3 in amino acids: CATSLDRRETQYF. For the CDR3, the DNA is TGTGCCACCTCCTTGGACAGGAGGGAGACCCAGTACTTC.

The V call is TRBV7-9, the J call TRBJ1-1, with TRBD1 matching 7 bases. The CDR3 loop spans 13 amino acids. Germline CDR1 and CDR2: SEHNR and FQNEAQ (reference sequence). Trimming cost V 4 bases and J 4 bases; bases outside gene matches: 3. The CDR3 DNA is TGTGCCAGCAGCTCCCGGGACAGCACTGAAGCTTTCTTT. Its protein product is CASSSRDSTEAFF.

This CDR3 is CASSEARGGNEQYF. The CDR3 coding sequence is TGTGCCAGCAGTGAAGCGCGAGGAGGTAACGAGCAGTACTTC. This chain uses TRBV6-1 with TRBJ2-7; possibly TRBD2 for D (5 bases). Germline CDR1 reads MNHNS; CDR2 reads SASEGT. Trimming stripped 0 bases from V and 5 bases from J, with 11 bases between. The CDR3 loop spans 14 amino acids.

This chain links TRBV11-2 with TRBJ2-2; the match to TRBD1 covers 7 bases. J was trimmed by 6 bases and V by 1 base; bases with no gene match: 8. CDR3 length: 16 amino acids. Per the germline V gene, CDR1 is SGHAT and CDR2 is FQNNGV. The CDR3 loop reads CASSLVLGQGAGELFF. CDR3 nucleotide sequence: TGTGCCAGCAGCTTAGTATTGGGGCAGGGGGCCGGGGAGCTGTTTTTT.

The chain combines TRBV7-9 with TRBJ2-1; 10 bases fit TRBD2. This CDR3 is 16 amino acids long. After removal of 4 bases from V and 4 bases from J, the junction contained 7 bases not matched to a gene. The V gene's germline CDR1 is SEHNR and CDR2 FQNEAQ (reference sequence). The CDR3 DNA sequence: TGTGCCAGCAGCTCCTCCGGACTAGCGGAATACAATGAGCAGTTCTTC. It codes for CASSSSGLAEYNEQFF.

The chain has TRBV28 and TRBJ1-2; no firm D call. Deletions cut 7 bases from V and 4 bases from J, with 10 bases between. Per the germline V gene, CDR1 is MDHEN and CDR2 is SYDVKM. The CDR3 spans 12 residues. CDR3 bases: TGTGCCAGCAATACCCTACGCTATGGCTACACCTTC. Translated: CASNTLRYGYTF.